These 18 T cell receptor beta chains originate from one sample sequenced in a study of T cells in Graves' hyperthyroidism and ophthalmopathy (dated by TCRdb to about 2019). Library preparation used multiplex PCR. Sequencing took place on an Illumina HiSeq 2000. The TCR beta CDR3 regions were amplified from the RNA transcripts. The TCR CDR3 was subjected to a first round of RT-PCR using the HTBI primer set and the Qiagen OneStep RT-PCR kit. TCRdb ran its own pipeline on the public reads, namely fastp trimming at Q25 and MiXCR clone calling, and kept in-frame beta chains. Records with the same CDR3 protein are collapsed into one entry carrying the most frequent genes and DNA. This sample holds some 510,000 distinct CDR3 sequences; 20% were observed only once. The ten largest clones add up to about 30% of the sample. Sequencing was done on a sample of blood. Receptors originate from a man younger than 35 with Graves' hyperthyroidism.

This clonotype was observed many times. The chain carries TRBV25-1 and TRBJ2-7, with 8 positions matching TRBD1. The CDR3 extends over 13 amino acids. Unmatched junction bases numbered 3, after V lost 5 bases and J lost 3 bases. CDR1 and CDR2 from the germline V gene are MGHDK and SYGVNS. The CDR3 nucleotides read TGTGCCAGCAGTTTGACAGGGGTCTACGAGCAGTACTTC. This translates into CASSLTGVYEQYF.

There are many counts of this clonotype. The genes are TRBV20-1 and TRBJ1-2; D not certain. V was cut by 6 bases and J by 8 bases, with 16 bases left in between. CDR1 DFQATT and CDR2 SNEGSKA come from the germline V gene (reference sequence). There are 12 residues in the CDR3. The CDR3 loop is CSATKGGYGYTF. The DNA for the CDR3 is TGCAGTGCCACGAAGGGAGGGTACGGCTACACCTTC.

This clonotype was counted only a few times. The chain is built from TRBV28 and TRBJ2-2, with D perhaps matching TRBD1 or TRBD2 (6 bases each). V gave up 5 bases and J gave up 5 bases, with 24 bases separating them. The CDR3 is made up of 18 amino acids. Germline V gives CDR1 MDHEN, CDR2 SYDVKM. CDR3 loop: CASSPRAGSRGATGELFF. CDR3 bases: TGTGCCAGCAGTCCGAGGGCAGGGTCGAGGGGGGCGACCGGGGAGCTGTTTTTT. Together with reference TRBV28 and TRBJ2-2, the CDR3 gives the full variable domain: DVKVTQSSRYLVKRTGEKVFLECVQDMDHENMFWYRQDPGLGLRLIYFSYDVKMKEKGDIPEGYSVSREKKERFSLILESASTNQTSMYLCASSPRAGSRGATGELFFGEGSRLTVL.

This clonotype has a count of ten or more. One junction end does not reproduce the germline sequence, and a read error may be involved. The chain carries TRBV7-2 and TRBJ2-7, with D perhaps matching TRBD1 (5 bases). Per the germline V gene, CDR1 is SGHTA and CDR2 is FQGNSA. The CDR3 has 15 residues. The CDR3 DNA reads TGTGCCAGCAGCTTAGCTTGGGGCGGCCGGAGAGAGCGGTACTTC. This gives the protein CASSLAWGGRRERYF.

This clonotype showed up just a few times. The chain joins TRBV7-6 to TRBJ2-7; D is perhaps TRBD2 (5 bases). The CDR3 extends over 14 amino acids. V lost 9 bases to trimming and J lost 3 bases, with 18 bases between them. The germline V gene has CDR1 SGHVS and CDR2 FNYEAQ. The CDR3 sequence is CASLHEGTFYEQYF. CDR3 bases: TGTGCCAGTTTACACGAGGGCACCTTCTACGAGCAGTACTTC.

This clonotype was observed at least ten times. The chain joins TRBV28 to TRBJ2-7, with unresolved D. CDR3 size: 15 residues. The ends were cut back, 6 bases at V and 2 bases at J, with 17 bases in the middle. Germline V lookup: CDR1 MDHEN, CDR2 SYDVKM. This CDR3 reads CASSADGNSAYEQYF. The DNA of the CDR3 is TGTGCCAGCAGCGCGGACGGAAACAGTGCCTACGAGCAGTACTTC.

This clonotype was counted at least ten times. The gene calls are TRBV6-5 and TRBJ1-2, with D possibly being TRBD1 (6 bases). Germline loops: CDR1 MNHEY, CDR2 SVGAGI. The germline V and J ends were trimmed by 4 bases and 5 bases, with 11 bases remaining between them. There are 13 residues in the CDR3. The DNA for the CDR3 is TGTGCCAGCAGTTCAGGGACATCTTATGGCTACACCTTC. Protein sequence: CASSSGTSYGYTF.

This chain uses TRBV30 with TRBJ2-5; tentatively, D is TRBD1 (6 bases). Per the germline V gene, CDR1 is GTSNPN and CDR2 is SVGIG (reference sequence). Trimming shortened V by 3 bases and J by 5 bases, and 13 bases separated the two germline ends. This CDR3 is built from 13 residues. The CDR3 is CAWRRQGFETQYF. The CDR3 coding sequence is TGTGCCTGGAGGCGGCAGGGGTTTGAGACCCAGTACTTC.

This clonotype showed up just a few times. The genes are TRBV6-1 and TRBJ2-7; D is ambiguous. Looked up from germline, CDR1 is MNHNS and CDR2 is SASEGT. With 1 base removed from V and 3 bases from J, the gap between germline ends came to 13 bases. This CDR3 has 15 residues. The CDR3 here is CASSEGLGILYEQYF. The CDR3, as DNA: TGTGCCAGCAGTGAAGGCCTAGGGATCCTCTACGAGCAGTACTTC.

This chain connects TRBV10-3 to TRBJ2-7; no clear D. Trimming shortened V by 4 bases and J by 1 base, and 8 bases separated the two germline ends. Per the germline V gene, CDR1 is ENHRY and CDR2 is SYGVKD. CDR3 length equals 13 residues. The CDR3 DNA follows: TGTGCCATCAGTGGGAGCCTGTCCTACGAGCAGTACTTC. This codes for CAISGSLSYEQYF.

This clonotype has a count of ten or more. The rearrangement links TRBV2 to TRBJ1-1; perhaps TRBD1 as D (5 bases). V was clipped by 7 bases and J by 3 bases, with 12 bases between them. Germline V gene data show CDR1 as SNHLY and CDR2 as FYNNEI. The length of the CDR3 is 13 residues. In DNA form, the CDR3 reads TGTGCCAGCACCGAGGGACGGTACACTGAAGCTTTCTTT. Protein: CASTEGRYTEAFF.

This clonotype was observed once. The chain uses TRBV2 and TRBJ2-7; the D call may be TRBD1 or TRBD2 (5 bases each). The V gene's germline CDR1 is SNHLY and CDR2 FYNNEI. The ends were cut back, 6 bases at V and 3 bases at J, with 15 bases in the middle. This CDR3 has 14 residues. In DNA, the CDR3 is TGTGCCAGCAGGTCCGGGGCAGGGAGCTACGAGCAGTACTTC. Protein sequence: CASRSGAGSYEQYF.

This clonotype was counted ten times or more. The CDR3 protein is CASSQTIGQGGGTQYF. CDR3 nucleotides: TGCGCCAGCAGCCAAACTATCGGACAGGGAGGCGGGACCCAGTACTTC. This chain uses TRBV4-1 with TRBJ2-5; TRBD1 aligns across 8 bases. V lost 2 bases, J lost 7 bases, and 12 bases stayed unmatched. The germline gives CDR1 MGHRA, CDR2 YSYEKL. The CDR3 sequence is 16 residues long.

The V call is TRBV12-3 or TRBV12-4, the J call TRBJ1-5; 7 bases fit TRBD1. With 5 bases clipped from V and 1 base from J, the junction kept 5 bases outside the gene matches. This CDR3 has 15 amino acids. CDR3 nucleotides: TGTGCCAGCAGTACCCAGGGGGTGAGCAATCAGCCCCAGCATTTT. Translated, it gives CASSTQGVSNQPQHF.

In its sample, this clonotype was seen a few times. The genes are TRBV12-5 and TRBJ2-5; either TRBD1 or TRBD2 may fit D (5 bases each). Germline CDR1 is LGHNT and CDR2 is FRNRAP. The CDR3 covers 15 residues. Trimming left V 3 bases short and J 4 bases short, with 15 bases between. CDR3 coding DNA: TGTGCTAGTGGTTTCGCACCACTTGGGGGAGAGACCCAGTACTTC. As protein: CASGFAPLGGETQYF. Full variable domain (rest looked up from reference TRBV12-5 and TRBJ2-5): DARVTQTPRHKVTEMGQEVTMRCQPILGHNTVFWYRQTMMQGLELLAYFRNRAPLDDSGMPKDRFSAEMPDATLATLKIQPSEPRDSAVYFCASGFAPLGGETQYFGPGTRLLVL.

A remark on this clonotype: A much bigger clone sits one base away, suggesting this may be a read error. The chain recombines TRBV7-6 with TRBJ2-3; TRBD1 agrees at 8 bases. V trimming: 4 bases; J trimming: 4 bases; junction bases outside the gene matches: 10. Germline assignment: CDR1 SGHVS and CDR2 FNYEAQ. This CDR3 has 16 residues. The CDR3 loop is CASSSLGGQGPDTQYF. The DNA for the CDR3 is TGTGCCAGCAGCTCGCTCGGAGGACAGGGCCCAGATACGCAGTATTTT.

This clonotype was seen more than once but under ten times. J is TRBJ1-1 and V is TRBV5-1; perhaps TRBD1 as D (6 bases). Germline lookup yields CDR1 SGHRS and CDR2 YFSETQ. This CDR3 comprises 18 residues. Trimming took off 5 bases at V and 0 bases at J, with 23 bases between the two ends. The CDR3 DNA reads as TGCGCCAGCAGTCGAAGGCCTTTGGACAGAGGAGTGAACACTGAAGCTTTCTTT. Its protein product is CASSRRPLDRGVNTEAFF.

This clonotype showed up just a few times. This chain links TRBV9 with TRBJ1-3; possible D gene TRBD1, 6 bases. Germline values: CDR1 SGDLS, CDR2 YYNGEE. Trimming shortened V by 3 bases and J by 2 bases, and 21 bases separated the two germline ends. The CDR3 covers 18 residues. As DNA, the CDR3 is TGTGCCAGCAGCGCCTCTGAGGAAGGGGGATGGCCTGGAAACACCATATATTTT. Protein product: CASSASEEGGWPGNTIYF.